A single sample is the source of the 2 T cell receptor beta chains below, sequenced in a study of identical twins. TCRdb reprocessed the 5' RACE reads with MiXCR, giving one entry per CDR3 protein. The table lists 200,000 to 250,000 distinct CDR3 sequences, roughly 13% of them singletons. The sample also formed part of further work on yellow fever vaccine responses in identical twins.

The sequenced sample consisted of memory (CD45RO+) T cells sorted from blood. These receptors came from a woman between 18 and 29 years old in good health.

This clonotype appeared a single time. The rearrangement joins TRBV16 to TRBJ2-5; the D is unclear. V was pared by 4 bases and J by 7 bases, with 13 bases between. Per germline, CDR1 KGHSY and CDR2 FQNENV. The CDR3 runs 13 residues. CDR3 in DNA: TGTGCCAGCAGCCTATCGTCAGATGGGACCCAGTACTTC. Translating it yields CASSLSSDGTQYF.

This sequence joins TRBV4-2 and TRBJ2-1, with D unresolved. The CDR3 is made up of 15 amino acids. Germline V gene data show CDR1 as LGHNA and CDR2 as YNFKEQ. Trimming removed 0 bases from V and 4 bases from J, with 10 bases in between. CDR3 DNA sequence: TGTGCCAGCAGCCAAGAAGGCGGTCTGTACAATGAGCAGTTCTTC. Translation: CASSQEGGLYNEQFF.